This T cell receptor beta chain was recorded in a study of blood T cell repertoires in COVID-19. Study at large: The United States, Italy and Spain were the sources of the acute and convalescent COVID-19 samples. T cells, B-cell-depleted T cells, or PBMCs supplied cDNA or gDNA.

Authors' data handling: Quantification of nucleated cells was approximated via reference gene primer amplification. Profiled with immunoSEQ multiplex PCR; TCRdb holds only in-frame clones, not every one. Clone size and V and J calls were adopted from that table, with D and trimming inferred from the DNA. Found here are about 65,000 clones, about 81% of them singletons; the top ten hold about 15%. V dropped 8 bases and J dropped 2 bases, with 9 bases sitting between them. Germline assignment: CDR1 LNHDA and CDR2 SQIVND (reference sequence). This CDR3 comprises 12 residues. The chain uses TRBV19 and TRBJ1-2, with D perhaps TRBD1 (5 bases). This receptor was taken from a man older than 75 with acute or convalescent COVID-19. Sequencing was carried out using peripheral blood. This CDR3 is CASSDRNYGYTF. DNA for the CDR3: TGTGCCAGTTCTGACAGAAACTATGGCTACACCTTC.